This T cell receptor (beta chain) was recorded in a study of T cell repertoires in cytomegalovirus infection. Study as a whole: Matching HLA type and CMV infection were both indicated by public TCR beta signatures.

J lost 8 bases, V lost 8 bases, and 9 bases had no gene match. The CDR3 is 14 residues long. In this sample, this clonotype turned up many times. Its antigen is still unknown. TCRdb recomputed calls from the reads with MiXCR, one row per CDR3 protein. The sample lists 360,000 or so distinct CDR3 sequences; approximately 30% were seen once. Whole-study results and caveats: Totalled public TCR beta family frequency picked out people who carried CMV plus the relevant HLA. CMV-specific TCR beta clonotypes restricted by HLA-C were the ones dominating the ex vivo response.

Sequenced material: cultured PBMCs, taken from culture after CMV antigen stimulation. This TCR came from a human donor in good health (CMV status not recorded). Some clones in this sample may be carry-over from other donors' samples. V usage is TRBV12-3 or TRBV12-4 and J usage is TRBJ2-2; 9 bases match TRBD1. The CDR3 DNA reads as TGTGCCAGCGGGGGGACAGGGAGGTCGGGGGAGCTGTTTTTT. Translating it yields CASGGTGRSGELFF.